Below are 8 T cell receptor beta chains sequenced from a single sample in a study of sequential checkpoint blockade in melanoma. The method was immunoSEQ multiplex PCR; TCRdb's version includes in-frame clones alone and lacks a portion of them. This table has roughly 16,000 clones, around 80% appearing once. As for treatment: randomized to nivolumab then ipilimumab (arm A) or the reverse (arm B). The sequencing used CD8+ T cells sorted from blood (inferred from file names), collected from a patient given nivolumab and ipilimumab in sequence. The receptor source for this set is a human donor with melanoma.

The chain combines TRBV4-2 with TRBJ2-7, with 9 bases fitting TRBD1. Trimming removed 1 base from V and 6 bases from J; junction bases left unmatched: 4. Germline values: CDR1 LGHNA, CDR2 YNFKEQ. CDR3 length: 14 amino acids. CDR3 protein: CASSQAGTGFEQYF. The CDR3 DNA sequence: TGTGCCAGCAGCCAAGCCGGGACAGGGTTCGAGCAGTACTTC.

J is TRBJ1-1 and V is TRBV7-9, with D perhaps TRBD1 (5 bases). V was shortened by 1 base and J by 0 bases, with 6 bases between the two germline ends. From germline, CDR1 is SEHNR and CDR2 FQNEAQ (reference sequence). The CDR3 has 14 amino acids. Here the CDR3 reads CASSLGQLNTEAFF. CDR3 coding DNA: TGTGCCAGCAGCTTAGGACAGCTGAACACTGAAGCTTTCTTT. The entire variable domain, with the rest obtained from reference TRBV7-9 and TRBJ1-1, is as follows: DTGVSQNPRHKITKRGQNVTFRCDPISEHNRLYWYRQTLGQGPEFLTYFQNEAQLEKSRLLSDRFSAERPKGSFSTLEIQRTEQGDSAMYLCASSLGQLNTEAFFGQGTRLTVV.

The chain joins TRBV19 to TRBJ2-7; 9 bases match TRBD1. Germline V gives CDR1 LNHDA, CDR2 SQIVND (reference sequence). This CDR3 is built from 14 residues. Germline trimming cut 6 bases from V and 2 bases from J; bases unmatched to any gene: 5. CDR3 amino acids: CASRWGTGPYEQYF. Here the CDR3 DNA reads TGTGCCAGTAGATGGGGGACAGGGCCCTACGAGCAGTACTTC.

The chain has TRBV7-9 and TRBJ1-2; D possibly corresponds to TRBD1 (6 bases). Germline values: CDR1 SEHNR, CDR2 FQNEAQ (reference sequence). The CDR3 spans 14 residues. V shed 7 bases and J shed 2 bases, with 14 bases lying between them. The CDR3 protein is CASMRPGHNYGYTF. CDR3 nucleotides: TGTGCCAGCATGCGACCGGGACACAACTATGGCTACACCTTC.

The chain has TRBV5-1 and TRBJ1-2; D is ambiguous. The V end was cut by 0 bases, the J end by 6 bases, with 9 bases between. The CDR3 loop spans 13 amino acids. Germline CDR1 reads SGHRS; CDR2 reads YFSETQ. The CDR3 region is CASSLAPTHGYTF. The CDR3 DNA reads TGCGCCAGCAGCTTGGCTCCCACTCATGGCTACACCTTC.

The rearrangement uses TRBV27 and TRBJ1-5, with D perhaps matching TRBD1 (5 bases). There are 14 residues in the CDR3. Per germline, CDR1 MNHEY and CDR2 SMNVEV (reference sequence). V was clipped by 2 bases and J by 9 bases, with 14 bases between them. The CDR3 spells CASSLRGGMGPQHF. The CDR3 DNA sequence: TGTGCCAGCAGTTTAAGGGGAGGGATGGGGCCCCAGCATTTT.

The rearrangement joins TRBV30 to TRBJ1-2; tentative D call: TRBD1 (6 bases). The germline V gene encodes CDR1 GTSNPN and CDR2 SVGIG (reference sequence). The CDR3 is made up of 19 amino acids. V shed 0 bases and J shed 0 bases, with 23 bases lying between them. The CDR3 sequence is CAWSVRWGGSLPANYGYTF. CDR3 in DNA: TGTGCCTGGAGTGTACGGTGGGGGGGCTCCCTCCCAGCTAACTATGGCTACACCTTC.

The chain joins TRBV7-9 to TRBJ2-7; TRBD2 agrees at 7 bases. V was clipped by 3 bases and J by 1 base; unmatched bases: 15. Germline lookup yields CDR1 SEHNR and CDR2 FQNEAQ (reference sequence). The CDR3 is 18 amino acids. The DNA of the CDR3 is TGTGCCAGCAGCTTTGGGTCCGGGGGGACCCAACCATCCTACGAGCAGTACTTC. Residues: CASSFGSGGTQPSYEQYF.